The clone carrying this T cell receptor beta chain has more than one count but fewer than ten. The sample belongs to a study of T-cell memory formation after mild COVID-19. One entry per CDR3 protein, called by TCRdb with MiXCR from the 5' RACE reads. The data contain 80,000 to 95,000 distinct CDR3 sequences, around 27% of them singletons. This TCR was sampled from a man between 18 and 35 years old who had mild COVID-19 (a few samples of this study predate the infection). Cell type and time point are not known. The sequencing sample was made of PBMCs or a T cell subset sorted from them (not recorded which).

CDR3 sequence reads: CASSQRGPPDSYGYTF. Here the CDR3 DNA reads TGCGCCAGCAGCCAAAGGGGACCCCCTGACAGCTATGGCTACACCTTC. The chain is built from TRBV4-1 and TRBJ1-2, with D possibly TRBD1 on 5 matching bases. The CDR3 runs to 16 residues. CDR1 is MGHRA, CDR2 YSYEKL, per germline. The V gene lost 2 bases and the J gene lost 4 bases, with 17 bases spanning the gap.